This TCR beta chain was identified in a study of T cells in Graves' hyperthyroidism and ophthalmopathy. At the level of the study: Once the initial diagnosis was made, peripheral blood was obtained before any treatment.

With V trimmed by 5 bases and J by 3 bases, 7 bases remained unmatched. This CDR3 contains 15 residues. Stability of Graves' hyperthyroidism was defined as absent ophthalmopathy progression within 18 months. Amplification of TCR beta CDR3 regions was performed using RNA transcripts as template. HTBI primers were used for first-round RT-PCR of the TCR CDR3. A single record per CDR3 protein comes from TCRdb applying MiXCR to the multiplex PCR reads. This table has about 400,000 distinct CDR3 sequences, around 16% appearing once. For this clonotype: Its specificity is unknown.

Study findings and constraints: Ophthalmopathy was predicted by the model a median of about 6.7 months ahead of onset. Most thyroid clonotypes expanded above 0.001 were also detected in blood.

The clonotype originates from a woman in her late teens or twenties with Graves' hyperthyroidism. The chain has TRBV12-3 or TRBV12-4 and TRBJ1-5, with 7 bases fitting TRBD1. Sequenced sample: blood. Written as DNA, the CDR3 is TGTGCCAGCAGTACCCAAGGACAGGTCAATCAGCCCCAGCATTTT. Translated: CASSTQGQVNQPQHF.